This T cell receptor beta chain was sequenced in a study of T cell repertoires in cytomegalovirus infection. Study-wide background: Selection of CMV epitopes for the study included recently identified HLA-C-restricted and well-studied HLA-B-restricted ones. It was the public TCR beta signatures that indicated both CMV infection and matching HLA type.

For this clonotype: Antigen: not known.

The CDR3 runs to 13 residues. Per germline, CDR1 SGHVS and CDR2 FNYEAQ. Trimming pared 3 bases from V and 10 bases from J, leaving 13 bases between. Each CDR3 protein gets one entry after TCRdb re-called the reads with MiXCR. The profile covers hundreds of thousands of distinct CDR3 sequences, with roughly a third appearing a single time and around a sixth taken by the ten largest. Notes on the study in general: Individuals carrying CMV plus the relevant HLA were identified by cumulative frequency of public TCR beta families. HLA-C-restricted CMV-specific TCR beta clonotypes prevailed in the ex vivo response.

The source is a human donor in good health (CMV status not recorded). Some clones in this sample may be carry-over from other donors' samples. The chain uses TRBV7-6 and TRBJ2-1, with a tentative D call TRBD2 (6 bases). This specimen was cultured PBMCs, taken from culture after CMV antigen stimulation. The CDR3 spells CASSFALAKEQFF. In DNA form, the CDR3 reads TGTGCCAGCAGCTTCGCCCTAGCGAAGGAGCAGTTCTTC.